In this sample, the clone carrying this T cell receptor beta chain turned up many times. Its antigen is unidentified. The CDR3 consists of 15 residues. CDR1 is ENHRY, CDR2 SYGVKD, per germline. V was clipped by 6 bases and J by 0 bases; unmatched bases: 7. Researchers prepared the TCRbeta library using unique molecular identifiers, the study reports. One entry per CDR3 protein, called by TCRdb with MiXCR from the PCR reads. The repertoire consists of about 510,000 distinct CDR3 sequences, with 11% occurring once and the leading ten covering 13% to 15%. The sample belongs to a study of T-cell reconstitution after alpha-beta-depleted transplantation in children. Findings and caveats of the study: The study traced high day-60 TCRbeta diversity in some patients to surviving recipient T cells and thymic progenitors. Counts and diversity of T cells one year after transplant came mostly from newly produced T cells. Reportedly, roughly two months post-transplant, alpha-beta T cells arose from several hundred expanded graft clones.

The sequencing here drew on PBMCs, mostly from graft donor cells, taken 180 days after TCRalphabeta/CD19-depleted stem cell transplant. The chain employs TRBV10-3 and TRBJ1-1; TRBD1 agrees at 7 bases. The clonotype comes from a female patient aged 2-9 years who had a stem cell transplant for aplastic anemia, so the T cells may come from the graft donor. The CDR3: CAISGTGTVNTEAFF. CDR3 coding DNA: TGTGCCATCAGCGGCACCGGGACAGTGAACACTGAAGCTTTCTTT.